These 18 T cell receptor beta chains were sequenced from one sample in a study of T cells in Graves' hyperthyroidism and ophthalmopathy. Researchers took RNA transcripts and amplified the TCR beta CDR3 regions from them. First-round RT-PCR targeting the TCR CDR3 was performed with the HTBI primer set. TCRdb fed the multiplex PCR reads into MiXCR, producing one record per CDR3 protein. The sample lists hundreds of thousands of distinct CDR3 sequences, roughly 20% occurring once. The sample taken for sequencing was blood. Receptors were obtained from a young man with Graves' ophthalmopathy.

Regarding this clonotype: This clone may be a read error of a much larger clone one base away. V usage is TRBV20-1 and J usage is TRBJ2-3; tentative D call: TRBD2 (6 bases). The CDR3 runs 17 residues. Germline V gene sequence: CDR1 DFQATT, CDR2 SNEGSKA (reference sequence). Trimming shortened V by 0 bases and J by 6 bases, and 22 bases separated the two germline ends. CDR3 coding DNA: TGCAGTGCTAGAGACTCGAGTGTGCGGGGAATAAGGGATACGCAGTATTTT. Protein sequence: CSARDSSVRGIRDTQYF.

Only a few counts were recorded for this clonotype. The chain couples TRBV7-2 to TRBJ2-2; D is undetermined. The germline V and J ends were trimmed by 5 bases and 6 bases, with 10 bases remaining between them. This CDR3 is 13 amino acids long. CDR1 SGHTA and CDR2 FQGNSA come from the germline V gene. The CDR3 spells CASSPRVAGELFF. In DNA form, the CDR3 reads TGTGCCAGCAGCCCTCGAGTAGCCGGGGAGCTGTTTTTT.

In its sample, this clonotype was seen a few times. The CDR3 here is CASSIVQGWTEAFF. The CDR3 DNA sequence: TGTGCCAGTAGTATAGTCCAGGGATGGACTGAAGCTTTCTTT. The rearrangement joins TRBV19 to TRBJ1-1; possible D gene TRBD1, 5 bases. The CDR3 runs to 14 residues. The V and J ends lost 1 base and 5 bases respectively, with 11 bases between them. CDR1 is LNHDA and CDR2 is SQIVND in the germline V gene (reference sequence).

The CDR3 sequence: CASSSGLAGSSYEQYF. The CDR3 DNA follows: TGTGCCAGCAGTTCAGGACTAGCGGGGTCCTCCTACGAGCAGTACTTC. This chain links TRBV27 with TRBJ2-7, with 12 bases aligning to TRBD2. The germline gives CDR1 MNHEY, CDR2 SMNVEV (reference sequence). The CDR3 contains 16 residues. Trimming at V came to 4 bases and at J to 0 bases, leaving 4 bases not matched to a gene.

This clonotype appeared a few times. The CDR3 spells CASSPHWGGDNEQFF. The CDR3 nucleotides read TGCGCCAGCAGCCCCCATTGGGGAGGGGACAATGAGCAGTTCTTC. V gene TRBV5-1 combines with J gene TRBJ2-1, with TRBD2 identical over 7 bases. V was pared by 4 bases and J by 5 bases, with 9 bases of the junction left unmatched. Germline-derived CDR1 and CDR2 are SGHRS and YFSETQ. CDR3 length: 15 residues.

The rearrangement links TRBV14 to TRBJ1-1; D unresolved. The V end was cut by 1 base, the J end by 6 bases, with 6 bases between. The CDR3 is 12 residues long. CDR1 is SGHDN and CDR2 is FVKESK in the germline V gene. CDR3 bases: TGTGCCAGCAGCCAAGTGAATGCTGAAGCTTTCTTT. It is translated as CASSQVNAEAFF.

The chain links TRBV6-2 or TRBV6-3 to TRBJ1-6, with unresolved D. The V end was cut by 0 bases, the J end by 5 bases, with 11 bases between. Per the germline V gene, CDR1 is MNHEY and CDR2 is SVGEGT. The CDR3 loop spans 16 amino acids. CDR3 residues: CASSYSISRNNSPLHF. Written as DNA, the CDR3 is TGTGCCAGCAGTTACTCGATCTCCAGAAATAATTCACCCCTCCACTTT.

This chain joins TRBV27 and TRBJ2-7; 8 bases align to TRBD2. After removal of 6 bases from V and 0 bases from J, the junction contained 13 bases not matched to a gene. The CDR3 consists of 17 residues. Germline values: CDR1 MNHEY, CDR2 SMNVEV (reference sequence). CDR3 sequence (DNA): TGTGCCAGCAGAGTTGGAACCTTAGCGGGGAGCTCCTACGAGCAGTACTTC. Translating it yields CASRVGTLAGSSYEQYF.

The V call is TRBV7-8, the J call TRBJ1-5; 7 bases agree with TRBD1. The V segment lost 1 base and the J segment 0 bases; nucleotides outside the gene matches: 3. The CDR3 sequence is 16 residues long. Germline V gene data show CDR1 as SGHVS and CDR2 as FQNEAQ. CDR3 DNA sequence: TGTGCCAGCAGCTTAGGTGGGACAGCTAGCAATCAGCCCCAGCATTTT. It encodes CASSLGGTASNQPQHF.

This clonotype has only a few counts. V usage is TRBV18 and J usage is TRBJ2-7; 10 nucleotides line up with TRBD1. The CDR3 is 15 amino acids. V gave up 5 bases and J gave up 5 bases; unmatched junction bases: 9. The V gene's germline CDR1 is KGHSH and CDR2 LQKENI. The CDR3 DNA is TGTGCCAGCTCATACCAGACAGGGGGCAGGGACGAGCAGTACTTC. Encoded protein: CASSYQTGGRDEQYF.

This clonotype was recorded at least ten times. J is TRBJ1-5 and V is TRBV5-1; 7 nucleotides align to TRBD1. Germline V gene lookup returns CDR1 SGHRS and CDR2 YFSETQ. V shed 0 bases, J shed 1 base, and the junction held 4 bases outside the gene matches. The CDR3 covers 16 residues. The CDR3 protein is CASSLVLTGSNQPQHF. For the CDR3, the DNA is TGCGCCAGCAGCTTGGTTTTGACAGGGAGCAATCAGCCCCAGCATTTT.

This clonotype was recorded a few times. The CDR3 here is CASSPTGEQPQHF. CDR3 bases: TGTGCCAGCAGCCCAACAGGGGAGCAGCCCCAGCATTTT. The chain combines TRBV7-9 with TRBJ1-5; 7 positions agree with TRBD1. CDR3 length: 13 residues. V was pared by 5 bases and J by 7 bases, with 5 bases of the junction left unmatched. The germline V gene has CDR1 SEHNR and CDR2 FQNEAQ (reference sequence). The variable domain in full, with the rest retrieved from reference TRBV7-9 and TRBJ1-5, is DTGVSQNPRHKITKRGQNVTFRCDPISEHNRLYWYRQTLGQGPEFLTYFQNEAQLEKSRLLSDRFSAERPKGSFSTLEIQRTEQGDSAMYLCASSPTGEQPQHFGDGTRLSIL.

The chain uses TRBV4-1 and TRBJ1-6; D gene unclear. CDR3 length: 17 amino acids. The V and J ends lost 0 bases and 0 bases respectively, with 9 bases between them. Germline assignment: CDR1 MGHRA and CDR2 YSYEKL. In nucleotides, the CDR3 is TGCGCCAGCAGCCAAGAGTTCGCCAGCTCCTATAATTCACCCCTCCACTTT. Its protein is CASSQEFASSYNSPLHF.

This clonotype was counted only a few times. The gene calls are TRBV7-6 and TRBJ2-5; perhaps TRBD1 as D (5 bases). Germline CDR1 is SGHVS and CDR2 is FNYEAQ. The CDR3 is 14 amino acids. Trimming took off 1 base at V and 4 bases at J, with 10 bases between the two ends. The DNA of the CDR3 is TGTGCCAGCAGCTTAGTCGGCCAGGGAGAGACCCAGTACTTC. This gives the protein CASSLVGQGETQYF.

J is TRBJ2-3 and V is TRBV5-1; D possibly matches TRBD1 or TRBD2 (5 bases each). The V end was cut by 4 bases, the J end by 6 bases, with 18 bases between. The CDR3 is made up of 15 amino acids. The germline V gene has CDR1 SGHRS and CDR2 YFSETQ. DNA for the CDR3: TGCGCCAGCAGCCCGGCCGTTGAGTGGGGGGATACGCAGTATTTT. This encodes CASSPAVEWGDTQYF. The full variable domain, in which reference TRBV5-1 and TRBJ2-3 provide the parts outside the CDR3, is KAGVTQTPRYLIKTRGQQVTLSCSPISGHRSVSWYQQTPGQGLQFLFEYFSETQRNKGNFPGRFSGRQFSNSRSEMNVSTLELGDSALYLCASSPAVEWGDTQYFGPGTRLTVL.

The chain combines TRBV20-1 with TRBJ1-3, with 8 bases fitting TRBD1. V shed 3 bases, J shed 4 bases, and the junction held 2 bases outside the gene matches. Looked up from germline, CDR1 is DFQATT and CDR2 is SNEGSKA (reference sequence). CDR3 length: 13 amino acids. This CDR3 reads CSARWDRGNTIYF. The CDR3 nucleotides are TGCAGTGCTAGGTGGGACAGGGGAAACACCATATATTTT.

V usage is TRBV6-5 and J usage is TRBJ2-1; 9 positions match TRBD2. The CDR3 is 20 amino acids. V lost 2 bases, J lost 6 bases, and 20 bases stayed unmatched. Germline CDR1 MNHEY, CDR2 SVGAGI. CDR3 sequence reads: CASSYVLAGNPLPGGNEQFF. In DNA form, the CDR3 reads TGTGCCAGCAGTTACGTTCTAGCGGGAAACCCGCTACCGGGGGGCAATGAGCAGTTCTTC.

This sequence joins TRBV7-3 and TRBJ2-3; D is perhaps TRBD1 (6 bases). This CDR3 has 15 amino acids. V was pared by 4 bases and J by 2 bases, with 13 bases between. CDR1 and CDR2 (germline): SGHTA, FQGTGA. As DNA, the CDR3 is TGTGCCAGCAGCTCTCAGGGGTCTTTCACAGATACGCAGTATTTT. Translation gives CASSSQGSFTDTQYF.